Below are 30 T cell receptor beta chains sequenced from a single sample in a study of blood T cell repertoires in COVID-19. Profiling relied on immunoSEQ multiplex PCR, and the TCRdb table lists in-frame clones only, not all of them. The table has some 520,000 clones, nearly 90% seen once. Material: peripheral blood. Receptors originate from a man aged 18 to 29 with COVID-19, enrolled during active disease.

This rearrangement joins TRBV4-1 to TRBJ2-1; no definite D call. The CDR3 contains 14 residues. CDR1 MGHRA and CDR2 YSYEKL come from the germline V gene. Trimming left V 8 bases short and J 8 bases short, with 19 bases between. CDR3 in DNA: TGCGCCAGCTCGTCGTGGGCCAGTTTCCATGAGCAGTTCTTC. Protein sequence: CASSSWASFHEQFF.

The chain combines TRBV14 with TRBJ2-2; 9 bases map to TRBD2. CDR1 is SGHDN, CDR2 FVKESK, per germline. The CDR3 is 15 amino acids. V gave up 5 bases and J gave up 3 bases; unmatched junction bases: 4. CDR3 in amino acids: CASSMGLAHTGELFF. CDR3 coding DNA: TGTGCCAGCAGCATGGGACTAGCCCACACCGGGGAGCTGTTTTTT.

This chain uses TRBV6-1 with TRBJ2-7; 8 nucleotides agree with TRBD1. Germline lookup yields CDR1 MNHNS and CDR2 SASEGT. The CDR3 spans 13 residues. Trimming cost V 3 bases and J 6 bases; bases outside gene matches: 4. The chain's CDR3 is CASSETGAGEQYF. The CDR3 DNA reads TGTGCCAGCAGTGAGACAGGGGCGGGCGAGCAGTACTTC.

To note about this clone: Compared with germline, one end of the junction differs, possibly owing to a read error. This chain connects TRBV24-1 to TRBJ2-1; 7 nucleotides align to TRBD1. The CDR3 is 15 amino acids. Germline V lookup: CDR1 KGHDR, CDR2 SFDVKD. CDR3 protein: CATSDPGQSSNEQFF. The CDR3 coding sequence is TGTGCCACCAGTGACCCGGGACAGTCCTCCAATGAGCAGTTCTTC.

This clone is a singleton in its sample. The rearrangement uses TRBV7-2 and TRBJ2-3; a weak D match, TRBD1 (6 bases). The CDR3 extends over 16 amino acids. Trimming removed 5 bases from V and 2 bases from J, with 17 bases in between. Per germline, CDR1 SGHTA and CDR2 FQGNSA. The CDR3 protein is CASSTETGPFTDTQYF. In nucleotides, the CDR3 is TGTGCCAGCAGCACCGAAACAGGGCCCTTCACAGATACGCAGTATTTT.

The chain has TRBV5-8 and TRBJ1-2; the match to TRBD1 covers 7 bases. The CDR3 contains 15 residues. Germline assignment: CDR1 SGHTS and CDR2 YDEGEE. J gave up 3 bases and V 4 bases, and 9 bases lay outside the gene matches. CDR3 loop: CASSKGQILDYGYTF. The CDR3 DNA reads TGTGCCAGCAGCAAGGGACAGATCCTTGACTATGGCTACACCTTC.

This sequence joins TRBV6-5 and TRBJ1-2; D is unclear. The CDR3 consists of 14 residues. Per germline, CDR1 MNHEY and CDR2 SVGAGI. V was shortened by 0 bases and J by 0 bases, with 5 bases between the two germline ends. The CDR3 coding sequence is TGTGCCAGCAGTTACTCGACAACTAACTATGGCTACACCTTC. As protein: CASSYSTTNYGYTF.

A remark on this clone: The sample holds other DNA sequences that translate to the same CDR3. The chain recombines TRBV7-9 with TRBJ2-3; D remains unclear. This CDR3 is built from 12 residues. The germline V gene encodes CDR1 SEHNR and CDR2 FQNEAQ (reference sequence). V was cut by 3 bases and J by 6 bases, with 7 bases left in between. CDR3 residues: CASSFGSDTQYF. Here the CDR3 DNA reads TGTGCCAGCAGCTTCGGGTCCGATACGCAGTATTTT.

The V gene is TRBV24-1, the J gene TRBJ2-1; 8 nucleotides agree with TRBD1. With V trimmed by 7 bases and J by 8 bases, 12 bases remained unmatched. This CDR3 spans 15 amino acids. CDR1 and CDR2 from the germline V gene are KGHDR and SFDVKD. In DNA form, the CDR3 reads TGTGCCACCAGATCCCGGGGCAGGGGGCATGATGAGCAGTTCTTC. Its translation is CATRSRGRGHDEQFF.

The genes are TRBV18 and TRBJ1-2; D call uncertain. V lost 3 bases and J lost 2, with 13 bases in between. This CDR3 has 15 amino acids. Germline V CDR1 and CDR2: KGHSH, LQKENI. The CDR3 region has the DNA TGTGCCAGCTCACCCGGTCAGGCGCCCAACTATGGCTACACCTTC. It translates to CASSPGQAPNYGYTF.

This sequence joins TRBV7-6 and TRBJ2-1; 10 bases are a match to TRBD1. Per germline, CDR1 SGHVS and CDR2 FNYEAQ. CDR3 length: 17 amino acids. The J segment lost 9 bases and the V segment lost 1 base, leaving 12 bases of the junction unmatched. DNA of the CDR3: TGTGCCAGCAGCTTAGACCAAACGGACAGGGGGGGTAGTGAGCAGTTCTTC. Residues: CASSLDQTDRGGSEQFF.

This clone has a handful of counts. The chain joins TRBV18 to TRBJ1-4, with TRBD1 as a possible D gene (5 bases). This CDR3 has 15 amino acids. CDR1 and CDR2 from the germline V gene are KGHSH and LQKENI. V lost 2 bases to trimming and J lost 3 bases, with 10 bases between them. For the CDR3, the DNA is TGTGCCAGCTCACCAGGCCCAGGGCCTAATGAAAAACTGTTTTTT. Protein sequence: CASSPGPGPNEKLFF.

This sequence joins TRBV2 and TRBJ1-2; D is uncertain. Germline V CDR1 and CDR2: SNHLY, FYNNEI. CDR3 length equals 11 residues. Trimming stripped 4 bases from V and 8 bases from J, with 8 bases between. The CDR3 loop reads CASSVAAGYTF. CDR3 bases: TGTGCCAGCAGTGTAGCGGCAGGCTACACCTTC.

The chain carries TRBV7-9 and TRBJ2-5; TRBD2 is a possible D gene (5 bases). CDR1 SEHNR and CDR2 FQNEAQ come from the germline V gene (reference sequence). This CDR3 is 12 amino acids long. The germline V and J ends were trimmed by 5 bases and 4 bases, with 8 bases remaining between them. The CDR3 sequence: CASSIEGETQYF. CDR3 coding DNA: TGTGCCAGCAGCATCGAGGGAGAGACCCAGTACTTC.

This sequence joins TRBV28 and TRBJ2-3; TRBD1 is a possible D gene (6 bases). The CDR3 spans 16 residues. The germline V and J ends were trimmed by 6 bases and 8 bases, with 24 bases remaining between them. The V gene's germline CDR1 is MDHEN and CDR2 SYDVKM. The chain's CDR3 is CASRQPGTSAEVTQYF. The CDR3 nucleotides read TGTGCCAGCAGACAACCCGGGACATCAGCCGAGGTTACGCAGTATTTT.

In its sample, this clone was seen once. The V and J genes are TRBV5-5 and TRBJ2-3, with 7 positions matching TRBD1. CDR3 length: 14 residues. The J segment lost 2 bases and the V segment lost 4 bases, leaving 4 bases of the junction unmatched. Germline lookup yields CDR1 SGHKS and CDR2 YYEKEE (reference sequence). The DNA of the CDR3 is TGTGCCAGCAGCGGGGGACAGATCACAGATACGCAGTATTTT. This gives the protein CASSGGQITDTQYF.

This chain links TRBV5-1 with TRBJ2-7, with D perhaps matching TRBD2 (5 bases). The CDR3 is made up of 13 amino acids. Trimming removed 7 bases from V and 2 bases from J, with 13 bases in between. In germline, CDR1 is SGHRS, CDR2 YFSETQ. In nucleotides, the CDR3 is TGCGCCAGCGAGGACCCGACTACCTACGAGCAGTACTTC. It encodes CASEDPTTYEQYF.

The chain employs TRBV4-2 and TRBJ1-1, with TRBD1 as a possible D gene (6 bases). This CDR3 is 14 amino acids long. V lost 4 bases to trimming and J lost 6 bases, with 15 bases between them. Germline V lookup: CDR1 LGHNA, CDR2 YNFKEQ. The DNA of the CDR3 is TGTGCCAGCAGCCTACTTGGCAGGGGCTCTGAAGCTTTCTTT. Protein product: CASSLLGRGSEAFF.

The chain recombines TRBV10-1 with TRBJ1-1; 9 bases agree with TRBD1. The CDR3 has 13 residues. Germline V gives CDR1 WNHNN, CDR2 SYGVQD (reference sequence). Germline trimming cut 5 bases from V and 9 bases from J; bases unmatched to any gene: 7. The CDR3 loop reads CASSPGDRGKAFF. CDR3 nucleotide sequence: TGCGCCAGCAGTCCGGGCGACAGGGGGAAAGCTTTCTTT.

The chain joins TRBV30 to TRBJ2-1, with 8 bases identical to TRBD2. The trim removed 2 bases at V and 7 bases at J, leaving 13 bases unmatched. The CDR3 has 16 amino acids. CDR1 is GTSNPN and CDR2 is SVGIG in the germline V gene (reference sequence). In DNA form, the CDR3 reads TGTGCCTGGAGTCCCCGGGGACTAGGCGGGAGAAATGAGCAGTTCTTC. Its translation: CAWSPRGLGGRNEQFF.

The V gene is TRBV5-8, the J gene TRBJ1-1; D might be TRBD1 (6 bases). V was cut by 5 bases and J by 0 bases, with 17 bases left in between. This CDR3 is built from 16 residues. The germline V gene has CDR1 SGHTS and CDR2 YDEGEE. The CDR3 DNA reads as TGTGCCAGCAGAAAAGGCCAGGGGTTGGTGAACACTGAAGCTTTCTTT. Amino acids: CASRKGQGLVNTEAFF.

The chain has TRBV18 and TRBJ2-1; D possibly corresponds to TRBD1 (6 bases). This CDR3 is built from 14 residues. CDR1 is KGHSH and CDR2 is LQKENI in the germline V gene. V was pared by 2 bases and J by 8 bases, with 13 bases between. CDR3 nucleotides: TGTGCCAGCTCACCAGGGGGCGTTTTTGATGAGCAGTTCTTC. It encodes CASSPGGVFDEQFF.

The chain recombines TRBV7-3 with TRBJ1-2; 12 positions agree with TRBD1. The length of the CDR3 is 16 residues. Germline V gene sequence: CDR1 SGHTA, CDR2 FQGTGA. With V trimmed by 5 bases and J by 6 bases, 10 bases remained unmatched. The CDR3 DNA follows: TGTGCCAGCAGCCCGACTCCGGGACAGGGGGCGGATGGCTACACCTTC. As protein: CASSPTPGQGADGYTF.

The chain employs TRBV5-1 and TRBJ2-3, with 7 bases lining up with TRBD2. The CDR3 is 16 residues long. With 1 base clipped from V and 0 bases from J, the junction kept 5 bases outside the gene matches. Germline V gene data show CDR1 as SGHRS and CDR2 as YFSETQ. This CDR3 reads CASSLSTSASTDTQYF. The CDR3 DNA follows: TGCGCCAGCAGCTTGAGTACTAGCGCAAGCACAGATACGCAGTATTTT.

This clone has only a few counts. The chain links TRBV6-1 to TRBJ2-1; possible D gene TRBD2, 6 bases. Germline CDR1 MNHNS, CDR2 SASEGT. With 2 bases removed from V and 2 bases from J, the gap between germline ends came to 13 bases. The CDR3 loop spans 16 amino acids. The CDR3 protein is CASSERVGGAYNEQFF. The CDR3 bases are TGTGCCAGCAGTGAAAGGGTAGGCGGGGCCTACAATGAGCAGTTCTTC.

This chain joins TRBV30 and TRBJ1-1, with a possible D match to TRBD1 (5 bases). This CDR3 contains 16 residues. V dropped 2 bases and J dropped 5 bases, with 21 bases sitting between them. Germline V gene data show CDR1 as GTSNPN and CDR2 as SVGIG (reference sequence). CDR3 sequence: CAWSISPRGGNTEAFF. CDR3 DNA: TGTGCCTGGAGTATCTCTCCTCGGGGGGGAAATACTGAAGCTTTCTTT.

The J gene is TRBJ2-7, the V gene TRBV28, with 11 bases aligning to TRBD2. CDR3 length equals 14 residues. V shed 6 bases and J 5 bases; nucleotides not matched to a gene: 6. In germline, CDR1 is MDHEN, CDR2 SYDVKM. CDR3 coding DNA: TGTGCCAGCAGCTCGACTAGCGGGACTCACGAGCAGTACTTC. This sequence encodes CASSSTSGTHEQYF.

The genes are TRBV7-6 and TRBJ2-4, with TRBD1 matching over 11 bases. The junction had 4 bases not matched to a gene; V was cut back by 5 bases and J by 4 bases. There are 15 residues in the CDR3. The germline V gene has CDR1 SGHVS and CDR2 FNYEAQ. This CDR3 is CASSPGQGAKNIQYF. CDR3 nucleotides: TGTGCCAGCAGCCCAGGACAGGGGGCTAAAAACATTCAGTACTTC.

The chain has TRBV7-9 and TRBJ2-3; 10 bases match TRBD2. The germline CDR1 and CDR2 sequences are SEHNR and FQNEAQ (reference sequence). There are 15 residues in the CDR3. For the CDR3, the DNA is TGTGCATCCAGAAGCGGGAGGGCCGAGTCAGATACGCAGTATTTT. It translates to CASRSGRAESDTQYF.

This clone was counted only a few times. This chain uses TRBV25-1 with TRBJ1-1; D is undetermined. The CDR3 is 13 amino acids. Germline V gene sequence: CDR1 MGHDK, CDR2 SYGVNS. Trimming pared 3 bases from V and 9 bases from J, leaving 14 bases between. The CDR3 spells CASSDIASGKAFF. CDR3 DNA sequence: TGTGCCAGCAGTGACATTGCTAGCGGAAAAGCTTTCTTT. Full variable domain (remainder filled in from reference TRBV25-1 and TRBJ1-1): EADIYQTPRYLVIGTGKKITLECSQTMGHDKMYWYQQDPGMELHLIHYSYGVNSTEKGDLSSESTVSRIRTEHFPLTLESARPSHTSQYLCASSDIASGKAFFGQGTRLTVV.